A single sample is the source of the 25 T cell receptor beta chains below, sequenced in a study of T cells after posttransplantation cyclophosphamide. Profiling relied on immunoSEQ multiplex PCR, and the TCRdb table lists in-frame clones only, not all of them. This sample has tens of thousands of clones, each found more than once. Sample: PBMCs. The source is a man between 35 and 55 years old in good health, CMV-negative, and a related stem cell transplant donor.

The J gene is TRBJ2-5, the V gene TRBV7-9; 10 bases map to TRBD2. The CDR3 totals 17 residues. The trim removed 1 base at V and 1 base at J, leaving 6 bases unmatched. Germline assignment: CDR1 SEHNR and CDR2 FQNEAQ (reference sequence). The CDR3 DNA reads TGTGCCAGCAGCTTAGTCTCTAGCGGGAGATCCCAAGAGACCCAGTACTTC. It encodes CASSLVSSGRSQETQYF.

This clone has more than one count but fewer than ten. This chain connects TRBV25-1 to TRBJ1-5, with a possible D match to TRBD1 (5 bases). Trimming removed 1 base at V and 6 bases at J, with 16 bases between. The CDR3 consists of 16 residues. Germline-derived CDR1 and CDR2 are MGHDK and SYGVNS. CDR3 in amino acids: CASSESGGEVGQPQHF. CDR3 in DNA: TGTGCCAGCAGTGAATCTGGGGGGGAGGTAGGTCAGCCCCAGCATTTT.

This chain joins TRBV7-8 and TRBJ2-7, with 7 bases fitting TRBD1. CDR3 length equals 14 residues. The junction had 10 bases not matched to a gene; V was cut back by 8 bases and J by 3 bases. CDR1 and CDR2 (germline): SGHVS, FQNEAQ. The CDR3 here is CASGPRDRDYEQYF. DNA of the CDR3: TGTGCCAGCGGCCCCCGGGACAGAGACTACGAGCAGTACTTC.

This clone was seen many times. The genes are TRBV4-3 and TRBJ1-1, with D tentatively TRBD1 (5 bases). Germline CDR1 reads LGHNA; CDR2 reads YSLEER. The CDR3 extends over 18 amino acids. V was clipped by 1 base and J by 2 bases, with 20 bases between them. The DNA of the CDR3 is TGCGCCAGCAGCCAAGGAAGGGGTTCAACCGGGAGAAACACTGAAGCTTTCTTT. It translates to CASSQGRGSTGRNTEAFF.

This clone was seen ten or more times. This chain uses TRBV5-1 with TRBJ2-2, with 10 bases matching TRBD1. J gave up 7 bases and V 3 bases, and 9 bases lay outside the gene matches. This CDR3 has 16 residues. The V gene's germline CDR1 is SGHRS and CDR2 YFSETQ. The CDR3 DNA reads TGCGCCAGCAGCTGGACCGGGACAGGGGTTGGCGGGGAGCTGTTTTTT. Amino acid sequence: CASSWTGTGVGGELFF.

In its sample, this clone was seen many times. The rearrangement uses TRBV27 and TRBJ2-7, with 10 bases identical to TRBD1. CDR1 is MNHEY and CDR2 is SMNVEV in the germline V gene (reference sequence). After removal of 6 bases from V and 4 bases from J, the junction contained 9 bases not matched to a gene. This CDR3 region has 15 residues. DNA of the CDR3: TGTGCCAGCAGCCTCAAGGGGACAGGGGCGTACGAGCAGTACTTC. It translates to CASSLKGTGAYEQYF.

This clone was found many times. This chain joins TRBV18 and TRBJ2-5; maybe TRBD1 (5 bases). Germline CDR1 KGHSH, CDR2 LQKENI. This CDR3 has 16 amino acids. Trimming cost V 2 bases and J 5 bases, with 18 bases left between them. The CDR3 bases are TGTGCCAGCTCACCAAGGGGATGGAAGCCCGGGGAGACCCAGTACTTC. As protein: CASSPRGWKPGETQYF.

This clone was counted many times. The gene calls are TRBV5-1 and TRBJ1-1; weak D call: TRBD1 (5 bases). The V and J ends lost 4 bases and 1 base respectively, with 11 bases between them. Germline loops: CDR1 SGHRS, CDR2 YFSETQ. The length of the CDR3 is 14 residues. CDR3 sequence: CASSTDRGNTEAFF. In DNA form, the CDR3 reads TGCGCCAGCAGCACAGACAGAGGGAACACTGAAGCTTTCTTT.

This clone was detected only a few times. This chain connects TRBV11-2 to TRBJ2-7; TRBD2 agrees at 7 bases. Trimming removed 1 base from V and 4 bases from J; junction bases left unmatched: 4. CDR1 and CDR2 from the germline V gene are SGHAT and FQNNGV. This CDR3 contains 14 residues. The CDR3 sequence: CASSLGVGGYEQYF. CDR3 coding DNA: TGTGCCAGCAGCTTAGGGGTGGGGGGGTACGAGCAGTACTTC.

The sample holds many counts of this clone. V usage is TRBV19 and J usage is TRBJ2-5, with TRBD1 matching 9 bases. Germline-derived CDR1 and CDR2 are LNHDA and SQIVND (reference sequence). The V gene end was trimmed by 10 bases and the J gene end by 3 bases; junction bases not matched to a gene: 6. This CDR3 has 13 amino acids. The CDR3 DNA follows: TGTGCCATTCCACAGGGGGCGGAAGAGACCCAGTACTTC. Amino acids: CAIPQGAEETQYF.

The sample holds many counts of this clone. Here the CDR3 reads CASSTGTGVEQFF. CDR3 sequence (DNA): TGTGCCAGCAGTACCGGGACAGGGGTTGAGCAGTTCTTC. V usage is TRBV2 and J usage is TRBJ2-1; 10 bases agree with TRBD1. Germline V CDR1 and CDR2: SNHLY, FYNNEI. The CDR3 totals 13 residues. With V trimmed by 5 bases and J by 9 bases, 4 bases remained unmatched.

In this sample, this clone turned up many times. The rearrangement uses TRBV4-2 and TRBJ2-5; no clear D. The CDR3 runs 13 residues. Looked up from germline, CDR1 is LGHNA and CDR2 is YNFKEQ. Trimming removed 0 bases from V and 5 bases from J, with 7 bases in between. The CDR3 nucleotides read TGTGCCAGCAGCCAAGATCCCGGTGAGACCCAGTACTTC. It codes for CASSQDPGETQYF.

The V call is TRBV5-1, the J call TRBJ2-7; 7 bases align to TRBD2. The ends lost 0 bases at V and 5 bases at J; junction bases unmatched: 11. The CDR3 consists of 16 residues. The germline V gene encodes CDR1 SGHRS and CDR2 YFSETQ. The CDR3 DNA reads as TGCGCCAGCAGCTTGGAGGGAGGGCAGGTCCCTAACGAGCAGTACGTC. It translates to CASSLEGGQVPNEQYV.

This clone was observed many times. This sequence joins TRBV9 and TRBJ2-1; 7 nucleotides line up with TRBD2. V shed 0 bases and J 13 bases; nucleotides not matched to a gene: 10. The CDR3 is made up of 14 amino acids. Germline loops: CDR1 SGDLS, CDR2 YYNGEE. DNA of the CDR3: TGTGCCAGCAGCGTAGGAGTTGCGGGAGTTTTTCAGTTCTTC. Its translation is CASSVGVAGVFQFF.

Many counts were recorded for this clone. V and J are TRBV6-1 and TRBJ2-3; 13 bases are a match to TRBD2. Germline V lookup: CDR1 MNHNS, CDR2 SASEGT. The CDR3 spans 15 residues. The junction had 1 base not matched to a gene; V was cut back by 6 bases and J by 1 base. The CDR3 DNA is TGTGCCAGCAGCGGACTAGCGGGAGGCACAGATACGCAGTATTTT. It encodes CASSGLAGGTDTQYF.

This clone was counted ten times or more. The J gene is TRBJ1-1, the V gene TRBV19; no clear D gene. Germline V gene data show CDR1 as LNHDA and CDR2 as SQIVND (reference sequence). This CDR3 region has 13 residues. Trimming took off 3 bases at V and 1 base at J, with 6 bases between the two ends. The CDR3 loop is CASSMARNTEAFF. The CDR3 nucleotides read TGTGCCAGTAGTATGGCAAGGAACACTGAAGCTTTCTTT.

Many counts were recorded for this clone. The CDR3 sequence is CASSTRTSLFSNEQFF. The DNA of the CDR3 is TGTGCCAGCAGTACCAGGACTAGCCTTTTCTCCAATGAGCAGTTCTTC. The chain links TRBV25-1 to TRBJ2-1; 8 nucleotides agree with TRBD2. CDR3 size: 16 residues. V lost 5 bases to trimming and J lost 6 bases; unmatched junction nucleotides: 12. Germline CDR1 is MGHDK and CDR2 is SYGVNS.

The gene calls are TRBV7-9 and TRBJ2-3; 10 bases fit TRBD2. The CDR3 has 15 residues. Germline CDR1 is SEHNR and CDR2 is FQNEAQ (reference sequence). With V trimmed by 3 bases and J by 1 base, 1 base remained unmatched. This chain's CDR3 is CASSLLAGGTDTQYF. The CDR3 region has the DNA TGTGCCAGCAGCTTGCTAGCGGGAGGCACAGATACGCAGTATTTT.

This clone has only a few counts. The J gene is TRBJ1-2, the V gene TRBV12-5; D is perhaps TRBD1 (5 bases). Germline V CDR1 and CDR2: LGHNT, FRNRAP. Trimming removed 1 base from V and 8 bases from J, with 11 bases in between. The CDR3 covers 13 residues. The CDR3 DNA reads as TGTGCTAGTGGTTTGGCACCAGGGTACGGCTACACCTTC. Translated, it gives CASGLAPGYGYTF.

Ten or more counts support this clone. The chain carries TRBV5-4 and TRBJ2-2; 10 bases are shared with TRBD1. The CDR3 is 14 amino acids. The junction had 4 bases not matched to a gene; V was cut back by 4 bases and J by 7 bases. The germline V gene has CDR1 SGHNT and CDR2 YYREEE (reference sequence). CDR3: CASSPGQGFGELFF. CDR3 DNA sequence: TGTGCCAGCAGCCCGGGACAGGGGTTCGGGGAGCTGTTTTTT.

This clone was picked up a small number of times. The V call is TRBV28, the J call TRBJ2-3; D may be TRBD1 (6 bases). The CDR3 has 15 amino acids. The V gene's germline CDR1 is MDHEN and CDR2 SYDVKM. Trimming stripped 0 bases from V and 1 base from J, with 8 bases between. CDR3 nucleotide sequence: TGTGCCAGCAGTTTATGGGGGGCTGGCACAGATACGCAGTATTTT. Its translation: CASSLWGAGTDTQYF.

This rearrangement joins TRBV30 to TRBJ1-2, with 11 bases matching TRBD1. V lost 3 bases, J lost 5 bases, and 8 bases stayed unmatched. CDR3 length equals 15 residues. Per germline, CDR1 GTSNPN and CDR2 SVGIG (reference sequence). CDR3 residues: CAWSTAGQGVYGYTF. As DNA, the CDR3 is TGTGCCTGGAGCACCGCGGGACAGGGGGTTTATGGCTACACCTTC.

This clone has a handful of counts. The chain uses TRBV9 and TRBJ1-2; D possibly corresponds to TRBD1 (5 bases). V dropped 4 bases and J dropped 7 bases, with 17 bases sitting between them. In germline, CDR1 is SGDLS, CDR2 YYNGEE. This CDR3 is 14 amino acids long. The CDR3 here is CASSPDGGTRGYTF. Written as DNA, the CDR3 is TGTGCCAGCAGCCCTGACGGGGGGACCCGTGGCTACACCTTC.

This clone was counted many times. J is TRBJ2-1 and V is TRBV7-3; 14 nucleotides align to TRBD2. Germline V gives CDR1 SGHTA, CDR2 FQGTGA. Trimming cost V 2 bases and J 8 bases; bases outside gene matches: 2. CDR3 length equals 15 residues. The CDR3 region has the DNA TGTGCCAGCAGCTTAGGGACTAGCGGGAGCGATGAGCAGTTCTTC. This sequence encodes CASSLGTSGSDEQFF. Full variable domain (rest looked up from reference TRBV7-3 and TRBJ2-1): GAGVSQTPSNKVTEKGKYVELRCDPISGHTALYWYRQSLGQGPEFLIYFQGTGAADDSGLPNDRFFAVRPEGSVSTLKIQRTERGDSAVYLCASSLGTSGSDEQFFGPGTRLTVL.

This clone was counted many times. The chain is built from TRBV5-4 and TRBJ2-1; TRBD2 aligns across 9 bases. Losses at the gene ends were 4 bases for V and 0 bases for J; bases not matched to a gene: 5. This CDR3 is 16 amino acids long. Germline CDR1 reads SGHNT; CDR2 reads YYREEE (reference sequence). The CDR3 is CASSVGLAPSYNEQFF. CDR3 sequence (DNA): TGTGCCAGCAGCGTCGGACTAGCGCCCTCCTACAATGAGCAGTTCTTC.